The 10 T cell receptor beta chains listed next were all sequenced from one sample in a study of neurological immune-mediated disorders. TCRdb reanalysed the 5' RACE reads using MiXCR and keeps one entry per CDR3 protein. The repertoire consists of about 45,000 distinct CDR3 sequences, with roughly 14% occurring once and the leading ten covering over 10%. Time point indicated: longitudinal time-point 3. The sequenced material came from PBMCs. The receptors originated from a man aged 25 to 40 in good health.

This clonotype was picked up many times. V is TRBV24-1 and J is TRBJ2-3, with 11 bases that match TRBD2. Germline assignment: CDR1 KGHDR and CDR2 SFDVKD. The CDR3 runs 20 residues. The J segment lost 2 bases and the V segment lost 5 bases, leaving 17 bases of the junction unmatched. This CDR3 is CATSGPGTSGRPTATDTQYF. CDR3 sequence (DNA): TGTGCCACCAGTGGCCCTGGGACTAGCGGAAGACCAACCGCCACAGATACGCAGTATTTT.

This clonotype was counted at least ten times. This chain joins TRBV7-2 and TRBJ2-1, with a weak D call TRBD2 (6 bases). The V gene's germline CDR1 is SGHTA and CDR2 FQGNSA. Deletions cut 3 bases from V and 7 bases from J, with 10 bases between. There are 13 residues in the CDR3. CDR3 residues: CASSLTRENEQFF. CDR3 nucleotide sequence: TGTGCCAGCAGCTTGACGCGGGAAAATGAGCAGTTCTTC.

Many counts were recorded for this clonotype. The V and J genes are TRBV18 and TRBJ2-3; D is undetermined. CDR1 and CDR2 from the germline V gene are KGHSH and LQKENI. V lost 0 bases, J lost 4 bases, and 8 bases lay in between. CDR3 length: 14 amino acids. CDR3 nucleotide sequence: TGTGCCAGCTCACCACCTTCGCAGGCAGATACGCAGTATTTT. Amino acids: CASSPPSQADTQYF. The whole variable domain, remainder taken from reference TRBV18 and TRBJ2-3, is NAGVMQNPRHLVRRRGQEARLRCSPMKGHSHVYWYRQLPEEGLKFMVYLQKENIIDESGMPKERFSAEFPKEGPSILRIQQVVRGDSAAYFCASSPPSQADTQYFGPGTRLTVL.

In its sample, this clonotype was seen many times. The chain recombines TRBV28 with TRBJ2-3; 9 nucleotides match TRBD1. The CDR3 consists of 14 residues. With V trimmed by 5 bases and J by 5 bases, 5 bases remained unmatched. CDR1 is MDHEN and CDR2 is SYDVKM in the germline V gene. The CDR3 DNA reads as TGTGCCAGCAGTGTACAGGGGGCGGGAGATACGCAGTATTTT. Translating it yields CASSVQGAGDTQYF.

This clonotype was seen ten or more times. The rearrangement uses TRBV5-5 and TRBJ2-4; possibly TRBD2 for D (7 bases). The CDR3 has 15 residues. Trimming removed 4 bases from V and 7 bases from J, with 18 bases in between. The germline V gene encodes CDR1 SGHKS and CDR2 YYEKEE (reference sequence). CDR3 nucleotide sequence: TGTGCCAGCAGCCCCCGCGGGGAGGGGGGTAACATTCAGTACTTC. The encoded protein is CASSPRGEGGNIQYF.

This clonotype has a count of ten or more. The J gene is TRBJ2-1, the V gene TRBV7-8, with 7 bases aligning to TRBD2. V lost 1 base, J lost 5 bases, and 8 bases stayed unmatched. Germline V gene lookup returns CDR1 SGHVS and CDR2 FQNEAQ. The CDR3 is 16 residues long. The CDR3 DNA reads TGTGCCAGCAGCTTAGGTGGGCTAGCGGAGAACAATGAGCAGTTCTTC. This translates into CASSLGGLAENNEQFF.

This clonotype was found many times. The V call is TRBV5-1, the J call TRBJ1-1; TRBD1 agrees at 7 bases. CDR3 length: 14 residues. CDR1 is SGHRS and CDR2 is YFSETQ in the germline V gene. The junction had 1 base not matched to a gene; V was cut back by 2 bases and J by 0 bases. The DNA for the CDR3 is TGCGCCAGCAGCTTTACAGGGGTGAACACTGAAGCTTTCTTT. Its translation is CASSFTGVNTEAFF.

This clonotype occurred many times. The rearrangement links TRBV12-3 or TRBV12-4 to TRBJ2-5; no clear D gene. The CDR3 runs to 14 residues. V gave up 6 bases and J gave up 2 bases, with 13 bases separating them. As DNA, the CDR3 is TGTGCCAGCAGGGGCCAAACAAATCAAGAGACCCAGTACTTC. Translation: CASRGQTNQETQYF.

In its sample, this clonotype was seen many times. V is TRBV29-1 and J is TRBJ1-1; 8 bases fit TRBD1. Germline CDR1 and CDR2: SQVTM and ANQGSEA. This CDR3 region has 13 residues. Trimming took 7 bases from V and 3 from J; bases not matched to a gene: 7. The CDR3 bases are TGCAGCGCACGGACAGGGACGGACACTGAAGCTTTCTTT. Amino acids: CSARTGTDTEAFF.

This clonotype was seen more than once but under ten times. The chain employs TRBV11-2 and TRBJ2-2; 12 bases are shared with TRBD2. CDR1 is SGHAT and CDR2 is FQNNGV in the germline V gene. J was trimmed by 6 bases and V by 5 bases; bases with no gene match: 13. CDR3 size: 18 residues. The CDR3 here is CASSLIGLTSGRSGELFF. For the CDR3, the DNA is TGTGCCAGCAGCCTGATCGGGTTGACTAGCGGGAGATCCGGGGAGCTGTTTTTT. The whole variable domain, remainder taken from reference TRBV11-2 and TRBJ2-2, is EAGVAQSPRYKIIEKRQSVAFWCNPISGHATLYWYQQILGQGPKLLIQFQNNGVVDDSQLPKDRFSAERLKGVDSTLKIQPAKLEDSAVYLCASSLIGLTSGRSGELFFGEGSRLTVL.